This T cell receptor (beta chain) was profiled in a study of T cells in Graves' hyperthyroidism and ophthalmopathy. The study, taken as a whole, reports: Blood samples included most of the expanded thyroid clonotypes exceeding 0.001.

Amplified TCR beta CDR3 regions derived from RNA transcripts. In the first-round RT-PCR of the TCR CDR3, the HTBI primer set was used. TCRdb reanalysed the multiplex PCR reads using MiXCR and keeps one entry per CDR3 protein. The table lists over 250,000 distinct CDR3 sequences, roughly 15% of them singletons, with 34% in the top ten. In germline, CDR1 is SGDLS, CDR2 YYNGEE. Trimming removed 5 bases from V and 3 bases from J; junction bases left unmatched: 6. This CDR3 contains 15 residues. This clonotype has more than one count but fewer than ten. Antigen unknown. This sample holds PBMCs from less than 13 ml fresh peripheral blood.

The chain combines TRBV9 with TRBJ2-1; 9 bases line up with TRBD1. Material for sequencing was blood. This receptor was obtained from a woman in her thirties or forties with Graves' ophthalmopathy. The DNA for the CDR3 is TGTGCCAGCAGTGGGGACAGGGTTGGCTACAATGAGCAGTTCTTC. It encodes CASSGDRVGYNEQFF.